These T cell receptor beta chains were read from a single sample in a study of T-cell memory formation after mild COVID-19. TCRdb reprocessed the 5' RACE reads via MiXCR and lists one record per CDR3 protein. Counted here are about 350,000 distinct CDR3 sequences, around 30% occurring once; the ten biggest clones make up approximately 12%. Sequenced: PBMCs or a T cell subset sorted from them (not recorded which). The receptors here all came from an adult woman who had mild COVID-19 (a few samples of this study predate the infection). Cell type and time point are not known. Both conserved end residues are part of each CDR3. Fields, in order: D gene, V gene, clone size, J gene, CDR3 protein, CDR3 DNA. D genes are given only for firm matches. A row's size may be missing; if present it is once, few, many or a size class.

TRBD2	TRBV20-1	NA	TRBJ2-1	CSASGGIGDEQFF	TGCAGTGCGAGCGGGGGGATAGGTGATGAGCAGTTCTTC
NA	TRBV9	few	TRBJ2-7	CASSVGRGSGAYEQYF	TGTGCCAGCAGCGTAGGGAGGGGTAGCGGTGCTTACGAGCAGTACTTC
TRBD1	TRBV20-1	NA	TRBJ2-7	CSAKPRGTGGYEQYF	TGCAGTGCTAAACCCCGAGGGACAGGGGGCTACGAGCAGTACTTC
NA	TRBV7-9	many	TRBJ2-7	CASSWTAYEQYF	TGTGCCAGCAGCTGGACAGCCTACGAGCAGTACTTC
NA	TRBV5-6	few	TRBJ1-5	CASSQGPHHGNQPQHF	TGTGCCAGCAGCCAAGGGCCCCACCACGGCAATCAGCCCCAGCATTTT
NA	TRBV7-2	few	TRBJ2-5	CASSPRQDGSQYF	TGTGCCAGCAGCCCCCGACAGGACGGGTCCCAGTACTTC
NA	TRBV29-1	few	TRBJ2-7	CSVQEYEQYF	TGCAGCGTTCAGGAGTACGAGCAGTACTTC
TRBD1	TRBV20-1	few	TRBJ2-7	CSETGTGAYEQYF	TGCAGCGAAACCGGGACAGGGGCCTACGAGCAGTACTTC
NA	TRBV5-1	NA	TRBJ1-2	CASSLIGAYGYTF	TGCGCCAGCAGCTTGATCGGGGCCTATGGCTACACCTTC
NA	TRBV24-1	NA	TRBJ1-1	CATSDFAFVGEFF	TGTGCCACCAGTGATTTCGCTTTCGTGGGTGAGTTCTTT
TRBD1	TRBV13	NA	TRBJ2-3	CASSYRQGATTDTQYF	TGTGCCAGCAGCTACCGCCAGGGGGCTACGACAGATACGCAGTATTTT
NA	TRBV29-1	few	TRBJ1-2	CSVEDLAEKNYGYTF	TGCAGCGTTGAAGATCTGGCAGAGAAGAACTATGGCTACACCTTC
NA	TRBV20-1	NA	TRBJ2-1	CSARDSVGRGHNEQFF	TGCAGTGCTAGAGATTCGGTCGGGCGGGGCCACAATGAGCAGTTCTTC
NA	TRBV7-9	NA	TRBJ2-1	CASSSSHFYNEQFF	TGTGCCAGCAGCTCCAGCCATTTTTACAATGAGCAGTTCTTC
NA	TRBV7-9	few	TRBJ2-6	CASSLAGGSGANVLTF	TGTGCCAGCAGCTTGGCAGGAGGCTCTGGGGCCAACGTCCTGACTTTC
NA	TRBV20-1	NA	TRBJ1-2	CSARTGSDYGYTF	TGCAGTGCTAGGACGGGAAGCGACTATGGCTACACCTTC
TRBD2	TRBV24-1	once	TRBJ2-1	CATSDFVAGGGNEQFF	TGTGCCACCAGTGATTTCGTAGCGGGGGGCGGGAATGAGCAGTTCTTC
NA	TRBV5-1	many	TRBJ2-1	CASSLISGTYNEQFF	TGCGCCAGCAGCTTGATTAGCGGCACGTACAATGAGCAGTTCTTC
TRBD1	TRBV5-1	few	TRBJ2-7	CASSFTGTGATYEQYF	TGCGCCAGCAGCTTCACCGGGACAGGCGCCACTTACGAGCAGTACTTC
NA	TRBV2	few	TRBJ2-1	CASSDQLRGGQFF	TGTGCCAGCAGTGACCAGCTACGAGGTGGGCAGTTCTTC
NA	TRBV5-6	NA	TRBJ1-2	CASSRSDGYTF	TGTGCCAGCAGTCGAAGCGATGGCTACACCTTC
NA	TRBV2	NA	TRBJ2-2	CASSIETRVGELFF	TGTGCCAGCAGTATCGAGACTAGGGTCGGGGAGCTGTTTTTT
NA	TRBV12-3/TRBV12-4	NA	TRBJ2-4	CASSLSQDKNIQYF	TGTGCCAGCAGTTTGAGTCAGGATAAAAACATTCAGTACTTC
NA	TRBV5-1	few	TRBJ2-3	CASSAVHVGGDTQYF	TGCGCCAGCAGCGCAGTCCACGTGGGGGGTGATACGCAGTATTTT
TRBD1	TRBV30	few	TRBJ1-1	CAWSHRGRRTEAFF	TGTGCCTGGAGTCACAGGGGCCGCCGAACTGAAGCTTTCTTT
TRBD1	TRBV5-1	few	TRBJ2-7	CASSARGTGVAYEQYF	TGCGCCAGCAGCGCCCGGGGGACAGGCGTGGCCTACGAGCAGTACTTC
TRBD2	TRBV5-1	NA	TRBJ2-3	CASSLSVAGEPSTDTQYF	TGCGCCAGCAGCTTGTCAGTAGCGGGGGAACCTAGCACAGATACGCAGTATTTT
TRBD1	TRBV25-1	NA	TRBJ2-1	CASSEGQGAYNEQFF	TGTGCCAGCAGTGAGGGACAGGGGGCTTACAATGAGCAGTTCTTC
TRBD2	TRBV5-1	NA	TRBJ2-3	CASSLAGRPDTQYF	TGCGCCAGCTCACTAGCGGGGAGGCCAGATACGCAGTATTTT
NA	TRBV5-6	few	TRBJ2-1	CASSSSSPGRGNEQFF	TGTGCCAGCAGCTCGAGCTCGCCTGGCCGAGGCAATGAGCAGTTCTTC
NA	TRBV5-1	few	TRBJ1-4	CASSLEEGEKLFF	TGCGCCAGCAGCTTGGAAGAGGGGGAAAAACTGTTTTTT
NA	TRBV20-1	NA	TRBJ2-7	CCARDLQDYSYEQYF	TGCTGTGCTAGAGACCTACAGGACTACTCCTACGAGCAGTACTTC
TRBD1	TRBV3-1	NA	TRBJ1-1	CASRAQGGTEAFF	TGTGCCAGCAGAGCTCAGGGGGGCACTGAAGCTTTCTTT
NA	TRBV7-9	few	TRBJ2-1	CASSLPLILRGSSYNEQFF	TGTGCCAGCAGCTTACCCCTCATTCTACGGGGGAGCTCCTACAATGAGCAGTTCTTC
NA	TRBV6-2/TRBV6-3	few	TRBJ2-1	CASTGGSSYNEQFF	TGTGCCAGCACAGGGGGGAGCTCCTACAATGAGCAGTTCTTC
NA	TRBV5-6	few	TRBJ2-5	CASSSSSGTQETQYF	TGTGCCAGCAGCTCATCGTCCGGGACCCAAGAGACCCAGTACTTC
NA	TRBV28	few	TRBJ1-1	CASSLGGFRQPNTEAFF	TGTGCCAGCAGTTTGGGGGGCTTCAGACAGCCGAACACTGAAGCTTTCTTT
TRBD1	TRBV29-1	NA	TRBJ1-1	CSVDGPGGWEAFF	TGCAGCGTTGATGGCCCAGGGGGTTGGGAAGCTTTCTTT
NA	TRBV9	few	TRBJ2-5	CASSTSGQIQETQYF	TGTGCCAGCAGCACCTCAGGACAGATTCAAGAGACCCAGTACTTC
NA	TRBV6-4	few	TRBJ1-1	CASSDSSAGRVTEAFF	TGTGCCAGCAGTGACTCCTCGGCAGGGCGGGTCACTGAAGCTTTCTTT
NA	TRBV11-2	few	TRBJ2-1	CASSRLYNEQFF	TGTGCCAGCAGCCGGCTATACAATGAGCAGTTCTTC
NA	TRBV20-1	NA	TRBJ1-3	CSARVPLRQVLSGNTIYF	TGCAGTGCTAGAGTCCCCCTCCGGCAGGTCCTATCTGGAAACACCATATATTTT
NA	TRBV5-1	NA	TRBJ1-1	CASSLGRQNTEAFF	TGCGCCAGCAGCTTGGGACGACAGAACACTGAAGCTTTCTTT
NA	TRBV3-1	NA	TRBJ2-1	CASSQEGAGTVNEQFF	TGTGCCAGCAGCCAAGAGGGTGCGGGAACGGTCAATGAGCAGTTCTTC
NA	TRBV15	NA	TRBJ2-1	CATSSPFRGGNEQFF	TGTGCCACCAGCAGCCCTTTCAGGGGTGGCAATGAGCAGTTCTTC
NA	TRBV20-1	NA	TRBJ2-7	CSAPTTGRLAYEQYF	TGCAGTGCTCCAACCACAGGAAGACTAGCCTACGAGCAGTACTTC
NA	TRBV9	NA	TRBJ2-1	CASRVDPRDPAYNEQFF	TGTGCCAGCAGAGTAGATCCTCGTGACCCCGCCTACAATGAGCAGTTCTTC
TRBD2	TRBV25-1	many	TRBJ2-1	CASSGSGSANEQFF	TGTGCCAGCAGTGGGAGCGGGAGTGCCAATGAGCAGTTCTTC
NA	TRBV6-2/TRBV6-3	NA	TRBJ2-1	CASSRATYNEQFF	TGTGCCAGCAGCCGCGCTACCTACAATGAGCAGTTCTTC